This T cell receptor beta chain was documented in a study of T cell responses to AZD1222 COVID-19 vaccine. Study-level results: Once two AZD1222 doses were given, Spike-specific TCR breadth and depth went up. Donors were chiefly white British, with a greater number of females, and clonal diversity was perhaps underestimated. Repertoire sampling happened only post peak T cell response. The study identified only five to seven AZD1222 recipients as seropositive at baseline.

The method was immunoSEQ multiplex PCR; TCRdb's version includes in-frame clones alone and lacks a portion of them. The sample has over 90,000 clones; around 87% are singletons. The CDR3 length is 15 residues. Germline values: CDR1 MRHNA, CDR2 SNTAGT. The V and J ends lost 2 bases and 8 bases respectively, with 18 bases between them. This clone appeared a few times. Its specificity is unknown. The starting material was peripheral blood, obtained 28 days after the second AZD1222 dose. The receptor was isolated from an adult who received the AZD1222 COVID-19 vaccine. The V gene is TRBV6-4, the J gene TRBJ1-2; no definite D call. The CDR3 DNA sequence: TGTGCCAGCAGTGACCAGTCGGGAGGGTCGGACGGCTACACCTTC. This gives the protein CASSDQSGGSDGYTF.